This T cell receptor beta chain was profiled in a study of blood T cell repertoires in COVID-19. Study-wide background: Specimens from acute and convalescent COVID-19 originated in the United States, Italy and Spain.

Original methodology: Counts of nucleated cells, estimated from reference gene primer amplification, were obtained. Generated by immunoSEQ multiplex PCR, the TCRdb table keeps only in-frame clones and is missing some. V and J calls and clone size are copied from that table; D and trimming were computed from the DNA. The sample carries 290,000 or so clones, roughly 87% recorded once. This CDR3 comprises 14 residues. Trimming removed 3 bases from V and 1 base from J; junction bases left unmatched: 1. Germline V CDR1 and CDR2: SGHRS, YFSETQ. The chain carries TRBV5-1 and TRBJ2-3, with 8 positions matching TRBD1. The receptor was derived from a man aged 18 to 29 with active or convalescent COVID-19. The specimen sequenced was peripheral blood. The DNA of the CDR3 is TGCGCCAGCAGCTCGGGACAGGGCACAGATACGCAGTATTTT. Protein sequence: CASSSGQGTDTQYF.